A single sample is the source of the 18 T cell receptor beta chains below, sequenced in a study of glioma-infiltrating T cells after dendritic cell vaccination (dated by TCRdb to 2016 to 2017). The library was prepared using the immunoSEQ multiplex PCR assay. TCRdb limited this immuneACCESS table to in-frame rearrangements with V and J called. A share of clones is missing; checked studies link under half to unresolved V genes, and the rest is unexplained. The sample table contains roughly 100,000 clones; only one count was recorded for about four fifths of them. The top ten hold around 12% of the sample. Sequenced material: blood, taken before dendritic cell vaccination. The receptors shown here come from a human donor with glioblastoma.

The chain is built from TRBV13 and TRBJ2-7; 7 bases are a match to TRBD2. The junction had 12 bases not matched to a gene; V was cut back by 4 bases and J by 3 bases. CDR1 is PRHDT, CDR2 FYEKMQ, per germline (reference sequence). The CDR3 runs to 16 residues. CDR3 amino acids: CASSSGTSRGVYEQYF. The CDR3, as DNA: TGTGCCAGCAGCTCTGGGACTTCCCGGGGGGTCTACGAGCAGTACTTC. Together with reference TRBV13 and TRBJ2-7, the CDR3 gives the full variable domain: AAGVIQSPRHLIKEKRETATLKCYPIPRHDTVYWYQQGPGQDPQFLISFYEKMQSDKGSIPDRFSAQQFSDYHSELNMSSLELGDSALYFCASSSGTSRGVYEQYFGPGTRLTVT.

This chain links TRBV7-9 with TRBJ2-5, with no clear D. CDR3 length equals 14 residues. V shed 4 bases and J shed 5 bases, with 14 bases lying between them. From germline, CDR1 is SEHNR and CDR2 FQNEAQ (reference sequence). CDR3 region: CASSSTEARETQYF. The CDR3 nucleotides read TGTGCCAGCAGCTCCACAGAAGCTCGGGAGACCCAGTACTTC.

J is TRBJ2-7 and V is TRBV27; 10 bases map to TRBD2. Unmatched junction bases numbered 9, after V lost 7 bases and J lost 6 bases. CDR3 length: 14 amino acids. Germline-derived CDR1 and CDR2 are MNHEY and SMNVEV (reference sequence). This CDR3 is CASTRLAGVSEQYF. CDR3 in DNA: TGTGCCAGCACAAGGCTAGCGGGGGTTTCCGAGCAGTACTTC.

The J gene is TRBJ2-7, the V gene TRBV19; TRBD1 matches at 10 bases. The CDR3 has 14 residues. V lost 5 bases, J lost 2 bases, and 3 bases stayed unmatched. Per germline, CDR1 LNHDA and CDR2 SQIVND (reference sequence). CDR3 region: CASSGGQGTYEQYF. The CDR3 nucleotides read TGTGCCAGTAGTGGGGGACAGGGGACCTACGAGCAGTACTTC.

The chain couples TRBV2 to TRBJ2-5, with D possibly being TRBD1 (5 bases). CDR3 length: 14 amino acids. Trimming shortened V by 2 bases and J by 5 bases, and 12 bases separated the two germline ends. Germline assignment: CDR1 SNHLY and CDR2 FYNNEI. DNA for the CDR3: TGTGCCAGCAGTGAAACGACAGCTCCCGAGACCCAGTACTTC. Translated: CASSETTAPETQYF.

J is TRBJ1-3 and V is TRBV10-3, with 8 bases lining up with TRBD1. The V gene's germline CDR1 is ENHRY and CDR2 SYGVKD. CDR3 length: 16 residues. The V gene end was trimmed by 8 bases and the J gene end by 2 bases; junction bases not matched to a gene: 11. The DNA of the CDR3 is TGTGCCATCTCCGATCCCCCAGGGGGCACTGGAAACACCATATATTTT. Amino acid sequence: CAISDPPGGTGNTIYF.

The gene calls are TRBV10-1 and TRBJ2-1; D is uncertain. The germline V and J ends were trimmed by 0 bases and 10 bases, with 10 bases remaining between them. Germline loops: CDR1 WNHNN, CDR2 SYGVQD (reference sequence). The CDR3 spans 13 residues. CDR3 region: CASSESVDNEQFF. The CDR3 DNA sequence: TGCGCCAGCAGTGAGTCCGTAGATAACGAGCAGTTCTTC.

The chain combines TRBV27 with TRBJ1-2, with 8 positions matching TRBD1. V was clipped by 8 bases and J by 4 bases; unmatched bases: 9. The CDR3 runs 14 residues. Germline assignment: CDR1 MNHEY and CDR2 SMNVEV (reference sequence). The CDR3: CASSQGGLRYGYTF. The CDR3 DNA sequence: TGTGCCAGCTCACAGGGGGGTCTACGCTATGGCTACACCTTC.

This chain uses TRBV27 with TRBJ2-1; the D gene is possibly TRBD1 (6 bases). Germline loops: CDR1 MNHEY, CDR2 SMNVEV (reference sequence). The CDR3 loop spans 13 amino acids. With 6 bases removed from V and 5 bases from J, the gap between germline ends came to 11 bases. This chain's CDR3 is CASRLTGNNEQFF. CDR3 sequence (DNA): TGTGCCAGCAGGTTGACAGGCAACAATGAGCAGTTCTTC.

The V gene is TRBV5-1, the J gene TRBJ2-5, with D possibly being TRBD2 (6 bases). TRBJ2-7 explains the end of the DNA better; the J call may be wrong. In germline, CDR1 is SGHRS, CDR2 YFSETQ. This CDR3 has 14 amino acids. DNA for the CDR3: TGCGCCAGCCGATACACGGAGGGTGCCTACGAGCAGTACTTC. Amino acid sequence: CASRYTEGAYEQYF.

The chain links TRBV5-1 to TRBJ2-7; D is uncertain. Between the trimmed V and J ends, which lost 1 base and 3 bases, there was a span of 14 bases. Germline V gene data show CDR1 as SGHRS and CDR2 as YFSETQ. The CDR3 totals 15 residues. The CDR3 DNA sequence: TGCGCCAGCAGCTTGCTGGTAACGGAGAGCTACGAGCAGTACTTC. Translating gives CASSLLVTESYEQYF.

The gene calls are TRBV4-3 and TRBJ2-3, with TRBD2 identical over 11 bases. CDR3 size: 17 residues. Per the germline V gene, CDR1 is LGHNA and CDR2 is YSLEER. V lost 4 bases to trimming and J lost 5 bases; unmatched junction nucleotides: 11. The CDR3 bases are TGCGCCAGCAGCCCAGGGATAGCGGGGGGGCGGGGAGATACGCAGTATTTT. Its protein is CASSPGIAGGRGDTQYF.

The V call is TRBV27, the J call TRBJ1-6; D unresolved. Germline V gene data show CDR1 as MNHEY and CDR2 as SMNVEV (reference sequence). The CDR3 spans 16 residues. Trimming shortened V by 3 bases and J by 0 bases, and 9 bases separated the two germline ends. DNA of the CDR3: TGTGCCAGCAGTTTCAGAGGGCTCTCCTATAATTCACCCCTCCACTTT. Its translation: CASSFRGLSYNSPLHF.

This clone was found once. The chain links TRBV30 to TRBJ2-5; D is ambiguous. The CDR3 consists of 14 residues. V gave up 0 bases and J gave up 5 bases, with 13 bases separating them. The germline V gene has CDR1 GTSNPN and CDR2 SVGIG (reference sequence). CDR3 sequence (DNA): TGTGCCTGGAGTGTACTGAGGTTTAGGGAGACCCAGTACTTC. Protein: CAWSVLRFRETQYF.

This clone was detected only a few times. The J gene is TRBJ1-5, the V gene TRBV6-1; 8 nucleotides align to TRBD1. With V trimmed by 1 base and J by 7 bases, 0 bases remained unmatched. The CDR3 is made up of 13 amino acids. Germline CDR1 and CDR2: MNHNS and SASEGT. The DNA for the CDR3 is TGTGCCAGCAGTGAAGACAGGGGGCAGCCCCAGCATTTT. Its translation: CASSEDRGQPQHF.

For this clone: At one end, the junction sequence differs from germline, possibly due to a read error. Other DNA sequences of this sample code for an identical CDR3. The chain is built from TRBV6-1 and TRBJ1-3; tentative D call: TRBD1 (5 bases). The CDR3 extends over 15 amino acids. Germline loops: CDR1 MNHNS, CDR2 SASEGT. The DNA for the CDR3 is TGTGCTAGCAGTGAAGTACCAGGGTCTGGAAACACCATATATTTT. It specifies CASSEVPGSGNTIYF.

V and J are TRBV6-1 and TRBJ1-1; D remains ambiguous. Germline CDR1 and CDR2: MNHNS and SASEGT. The CDR3 totals 13 residues. Trimming left V 8 bases short and J 1 base short, with 11 bases between. CDR3 sequence reads: CASRRGANTEAFF. As DNA, the CDR3 is TGTGCCAGCCGCAGAGGAGCGAACACTGAAGCTTTCTTT.

J is TRBJ1-4 and V is TRBV4-3, with a possible D match to TRBD1 (6 bases). This CDR3 is 13 amino acids long. From germline, CDR1 is LGHNA and CDR2 YSLEER. V lost 9 bases and J lost 6, with 14 bases in between. CDR3 in amino acids: CASLQGGDEKLFF. For the CDR3, the DNA is TGCGCCAGTCTACAGGGTGGGGATGAAAAACTGTTTTTT.